Here is one T cell receptor (beta chain) with its context. Produced via immunoSEQ multiplex PCR; TCRdb's table is partial and in-frame only. The sample contains some 120,000 clones, about 84% of which appear only once. This record belongs to a study of blood T cell repertoires in COVID-19. V lost 10 bases and J lost 7, with 13 bases in between. Germline values: CDR1 LGHDT, CDR2 YNNKEL (reference sequence). The CDR3 extends over 12 amino acids. Material for sequencing was peripheral blood. The rearrangement joins TRBV3-1 (or the pseudogene TRBV3-2) to TRBJ2-2; D call uncertain. The sequence was collected from a human donor in a cohort sampled during active COVID-19. CDR3 DNA: TGTGCCACCCCTAACCCAGGCGGGGAGCTGTTTTTT. Its protein product is CATPNPGGELFF.